This T cell receptor beta chain was profiled in a study of blood T cell repertoires in COVID-19. In the study overall: Donors in the United States, Italy and Spain gave samples during acute or convalescent COVID-19. T cells, B-cell-depleted T cells, or PBMCs supplied cDNA or gDNA.

Self-reported history from a screening survey and questionnaire set each donor's cohort. Only in-frame clones appear in the TCRdb table, and some are missing; sequencing was by immunoSEQ multiplex PCR. Of approximately 300,000 clones in the sample, around 86% were seen once. This clone was seen only a few times. The TCR sequence derives from a woman under 30 who had recovered from COVID-19. The specimen was PBMCs or T cells enriched from blood (not recorded which).

Written as DNA, the CDR3 is TGTGCCAGCAGTTTATTTAGTAGGGGCTCCTATAATTCACCCCTCCACTTT. Residues: CASSLFSRGSYNSPLHF. The chain joins TRBV27 to TRBJ1-6; a possible D gene is TRBD1 (5 bases). There are 17 residues in the CDR3. Trimming stripped 1 base from V and 0 bases from J, with 10 bases between. The germline V gene has CDR1 MNHEY and CDR2 SMNVEV (reference sequence).